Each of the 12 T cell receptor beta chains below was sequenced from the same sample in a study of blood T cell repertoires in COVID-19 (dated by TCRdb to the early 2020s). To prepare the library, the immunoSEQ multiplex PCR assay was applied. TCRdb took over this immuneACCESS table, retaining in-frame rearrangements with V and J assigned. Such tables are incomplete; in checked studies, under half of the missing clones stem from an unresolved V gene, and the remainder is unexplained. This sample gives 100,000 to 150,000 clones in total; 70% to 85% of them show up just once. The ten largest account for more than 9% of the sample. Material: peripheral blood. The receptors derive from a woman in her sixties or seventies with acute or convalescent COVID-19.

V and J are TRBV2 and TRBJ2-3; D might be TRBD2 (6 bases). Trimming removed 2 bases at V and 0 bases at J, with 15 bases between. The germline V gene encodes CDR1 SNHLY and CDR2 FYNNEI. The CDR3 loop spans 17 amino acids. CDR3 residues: CASSEILRGASTDTQYF. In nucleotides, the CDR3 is TGTGCCAGCAGTGAAATCCTGCGGGGTGCTAGCACAGATACGCAGTATTTT. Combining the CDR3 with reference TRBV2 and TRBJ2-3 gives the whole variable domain EPEVTQTPSHQVTQMGQEVILRCVPISNHLYFYWYRQILGQKVEFLVSFYNNEISEKSEIFDDQFSVERPDGSNFTLKIRSTKLEDSAMYFCASSEILRGASTDTQYFGPGTRLTVL.

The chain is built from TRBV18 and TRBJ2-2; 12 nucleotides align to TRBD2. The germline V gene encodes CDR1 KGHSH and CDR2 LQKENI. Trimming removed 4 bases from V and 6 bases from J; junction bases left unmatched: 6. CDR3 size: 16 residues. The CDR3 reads CASSLASGGASGELFF. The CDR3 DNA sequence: TGTGCCAGCTCACTGGCTAGCGGGGGGGCCTCCGGGGAGCTGTTTTTT. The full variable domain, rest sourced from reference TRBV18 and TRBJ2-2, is NAGVMQNPRHLVRRRGQEARLRCSPMKGHSHVYWYRQLPEEGLKFMVYLQKENIIDESGMPKERFSAEFPKEGPSILRIQQVVRGDSAAYFCASSLASGGASGELFFGEGSRLTVL.

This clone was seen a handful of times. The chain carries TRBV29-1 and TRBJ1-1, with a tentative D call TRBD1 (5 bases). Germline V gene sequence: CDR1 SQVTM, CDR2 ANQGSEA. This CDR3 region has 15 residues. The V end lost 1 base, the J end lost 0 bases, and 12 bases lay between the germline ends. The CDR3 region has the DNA TGCAGCGTTGAAGCGGGGGGTTTCATGAACACTGAAGCTTTCTTT. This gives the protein CSVEAGGFMNTEAFF. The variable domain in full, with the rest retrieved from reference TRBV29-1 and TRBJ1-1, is SAVISQKPSRDICQRGTSLTIQCQVDSQVTMMFWYRQQPGQSLTLIATANQGSEATYESGFVIDKFPISRPNLTFSTLTVSNMSPEDSSIYLCSVEAGGFMNTEAFFGQGTRLTVV.

CDR3 region: CASSSNRQGAEAFF. The CDR3 DNA reads TGTGCCAGCAGCTCCAACAGACAGGGGGCTGAAGCTTTCTTT. The chain joins TRBV11-2 to TRBJ1-1, with TRBD1 identical over 9 bases. The CDR3 is 14 amino acids. J lost 6 bases, V lost 4 bases, and 6 bases had no gene match. Germline loops: CDR1 SGHAT, CDR2 FQNNGV.

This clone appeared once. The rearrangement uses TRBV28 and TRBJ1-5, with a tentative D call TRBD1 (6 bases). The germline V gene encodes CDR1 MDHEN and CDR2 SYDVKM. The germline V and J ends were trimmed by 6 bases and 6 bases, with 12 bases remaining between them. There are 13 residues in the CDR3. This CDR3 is CASSLGGSQPQHF. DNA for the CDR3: TGTGCCAGCAGCTTAGGGGGGAGTCAGCCCCAGCATTTT.

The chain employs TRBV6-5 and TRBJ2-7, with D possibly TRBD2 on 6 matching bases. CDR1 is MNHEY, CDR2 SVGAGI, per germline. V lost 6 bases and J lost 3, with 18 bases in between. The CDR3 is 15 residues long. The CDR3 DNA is TGTGCCAGCAGCCCCGGAGGGGCCCTCATCTACGAGCAGTACGTC. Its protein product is CASSPGGALIYEQYV.

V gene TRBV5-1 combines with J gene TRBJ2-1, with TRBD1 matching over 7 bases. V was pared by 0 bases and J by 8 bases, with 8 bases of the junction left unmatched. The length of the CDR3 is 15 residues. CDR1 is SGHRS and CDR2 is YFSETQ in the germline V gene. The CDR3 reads CASSLAQGESDEQFF. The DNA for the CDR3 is TGCGCCAGCAGCTTGGCCCAGGGGGAATCGGATGAGCAGTTCTTC.

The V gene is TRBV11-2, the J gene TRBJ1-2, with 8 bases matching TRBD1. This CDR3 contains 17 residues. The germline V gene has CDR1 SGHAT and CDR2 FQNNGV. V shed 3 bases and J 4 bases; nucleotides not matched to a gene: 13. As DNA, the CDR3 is TGTGCCAGCAGCTTCTCGCCTATTAATACAGGGGGCTATGGCTACACCTTC. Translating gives CASSFSPINTGGYGYTF.

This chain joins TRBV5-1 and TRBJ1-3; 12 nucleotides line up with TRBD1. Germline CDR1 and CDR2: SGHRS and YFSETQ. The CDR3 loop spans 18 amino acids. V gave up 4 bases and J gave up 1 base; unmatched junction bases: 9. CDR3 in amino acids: CASSLGTGGSYSGNTIYF. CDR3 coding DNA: TGCGCCAGCAGCCTCGGGACAGGGGGCAGTTATTCTGGAAACACCATATATTTT.

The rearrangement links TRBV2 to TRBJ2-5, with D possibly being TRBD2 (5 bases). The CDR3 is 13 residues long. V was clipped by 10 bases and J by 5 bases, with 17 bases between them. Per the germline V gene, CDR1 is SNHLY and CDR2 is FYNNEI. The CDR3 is CANQGRFGETQYF. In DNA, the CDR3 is TGTGCCAACCAAGGGAGATTCGGGGAGACCCAGTACTTC.

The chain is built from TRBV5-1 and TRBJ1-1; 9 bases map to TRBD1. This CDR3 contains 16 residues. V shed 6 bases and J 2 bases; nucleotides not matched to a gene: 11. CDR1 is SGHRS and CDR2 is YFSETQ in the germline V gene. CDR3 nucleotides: TGCGCCAGCAAACGGGGACCGGGACAGGGAAACACTGAAGCTTTCTTT. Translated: CASKRGPGQGNTEAFF.

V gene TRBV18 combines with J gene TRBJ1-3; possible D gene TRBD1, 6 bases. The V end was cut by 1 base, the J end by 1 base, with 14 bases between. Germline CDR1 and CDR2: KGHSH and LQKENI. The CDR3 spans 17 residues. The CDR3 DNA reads TGTGCCAGCTCACCACAATCTGACAGGAGGTCTGGAAACACCATATATTTT. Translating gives CASSPQSDRRSGNTIYF.